The 14 T cell receptor beta chains reported below all come from one sample, sequenced in a study of T-cell reconstitution after alpha-beta-depleted transplantation in children. Molecular barcoding with unique molecular identifiers was used for the TCRbeta library. A single record per CDR3 protein comes from TCRdb applying MiXCR to the PCR reads. The table shows around 600,000 distinct CDR3 sequences, with 8% to 11% occurring only once. Sample: PBMCs from the stem cell graft donor, taken from the stem cell graft. These receptors all stem from a human donor who donated a stem cell graft to a child with acute myeloid leukemia.

In its sample, this clonotype was seen many times. This chain connects TRBV12-3 or TRBV12-4 to TRBJ2-1; D is uncertain. V was shortened by 3 bases and J by 4 bases, with 13 bases between the two germline ends. The CDR3 extends over 15 amino acids. In DNA form, the CDR3 reads TGTGCCAGCAGTTTTGTAATAGGGCAGTACAATGAGCAGTTCTTC. Encoded protein: CASSFVIGQYNEQFF.

This clonotype turned up a few times. V usage is TRBV20-1 and J usage is TRBJ2-3, with a possible D match to TRBD2 (5 bases). The CDR3 length is 11 residues. CDR1 and CDR2 (germline): DFQATT, SNEGSKA (reference sequence). The DNA of the CDR3 is TGCAGGCGGACTGGCGAGGATACGCAGTATTTT. This sequence encodes CRRTGEDTQYF.

This clonotype was found a few times. The gene calls are TRBV7-9 and TRBJ2-1; 12 bases agree with TRBD2. The CDR3 is 17 amino acids. V gave up 5 bases and J gave up 3 bases; unmatched junction bases: 8. Per the germline V gene, CDR1 is SEHNR and CDR2 is FQNEAQ (reference sequence). The CDR3, as DNA: TGTGCCAGCAGCCCGTCGACTAGCGGGAGTTACTACAATGAGCAGTTCTTC. Protein sequence: CASSPSTSGSYYNEQFF.

Many counts were recorded for this clonotype. The chain combines TRBV20-1 with TRBJ2-1; D not certain. Germline V lookup: CDR1 DFQATT, CDR2 SNEGSKA (reference sequence). Trimming left V 6 bases short and J 7 bases short, with 10 bases between. The length of the CDR3 is 11 residues. CDR3 DNA sequence: TGCAGTGCCACGACCGAAAATGAGCAGTTCTTC. Translated, it gives CSATTENEQFF.

A few counts support this clonotype. The chain employs TRBV27 and TRBJ1-4; 7 nucleotides agree with TRBD1. This CDR3 comprises 14 residues. The junction had 6 bases not matched to a gene; V was cut back by 7 bases and J by 4 bases. The germline gives CDR1 MNHEY, CDR2 SMNVEV (reference sequence). CDR3 region: CASKGAVYNEKLFF. The CDR3, as DNA: TGTGCCAGCAAGGGGGCGGTCTATAATGAAAAACTGTTTTTT.

The chain employs TRBV5-1 and TRBJ2-2; no definite D call. Per germline, CDR1 SGHRS and CDR2 YFSETQ. The CDR3 is 15 amino acids. Trimming left V 0 bases short and J 4 bases short, with 10 bases between. CDR3 residues: CASSLEGQSTGELFF. The CDR3 DNA reads as TGCGCCAGCAGCTTGGAGGGCCAGTCCACCGGGGAGCTGTTTTTT.

The chain carries TRBV12-3 or TRBV12-4 and TRBJ2-7; 7 nucleotides align to TRBD1. This CDR3 is built from 15 residues. V shed 6 bases, J shed 0 bases, and the junction held 8 bases outside the gene matches. CDR3 protein: CASRTGVSGSYEQYF. The CDR3 region has the DNA TGTGCCAGCAGAACAGGGGTTAGTGGCTCCTACGAGCAGTACTTC.

The rearrangement joins TRBV28 to TRBJ2-7, with TRBD2 matching over 7 bases. The CDR3 loop spans 14 amino acids. V trimming: 6 bases; J trimming: 2 bases; junction bases outside the gene matches: 7. CDR1 is MDHEN, CDR2 SYDVKM, per germline. As DNA, the CDR3 is TGTGCCAGCAGCCCCGGGACTAAGCCCTACGAGCAGTACTTC. This gives the protein CASSPGTKPYEQYF.

This clonotype was observed a handful of times. This chain links TRBV12-3 or TRBV12-4 with TRBJ1-3, with D perhaps matching TRBD1 (5 bases). This CDR3 has 15 residues. V was clipped by 5 bases and J by 4 bases, with 15 bases between them. The chain's CDR3 is CASSPRVGGGNTIYF. CDR3 nucleotide sequence: TGTGCCAGCAGTCCCAGGGTTGGGGGGGGAAACACCATATATTTT.

This clonotype was found a few times. The chain employs TRBV9 and TRBJ2-7; possible D gene TRBD2, 5 bases. The CDR3 is 13 amino acids. Germline CDR1 reads SGDLS; CDR2 reads YYNGEE. Between the trimmed V and J ends, which lost 4 bases and 2 bases, there was a span of 10 bases. For the CDR3, the DNA is TGTGCCAGCAGCCCCGGGGTAACCTACGAGCAGTACTTC. This translates into CASSPGVTYEQYF.

This clonotype showed up many times. The V and J genes are TRBV29-1 and TRBJ2-2; weak D call: TRBD1 (6 bases). From germline, CDR1 is SQVTM and CDR2 ANQGSEA. The CDR3 runs 14 residues. Trimming removed 6 bases at V and 3 bases at J, with 14 bases between. In DNA, the CDR3 is TGCAGCGTACGATTTCAGGGGTACACCGGGGAGCTGTTTTTT. As protein: CSVRFQGYTGELFF.

This clonotype has a handful of counts. The chain recombines TRBV12-3 or TRBV12-4 with TRBJ1-3; 10 bases are a match to TRBD1. The CDR3 runs to 17 residues. With 6 bases clipped from V and 0 bases from J, the junction kept 8 bases outside the gene matches. The CDR3 region is CASRPGQGQSSGNTIYF. CDR3 in DNA: TGTGCCAGCAGACCGGGACAGGGGCAAAGCTCTGGAAACACCATATATTTT.

This clonotype appeared a few times. The gene calls are TRBV12-3 or TRBV12-4 and TRBJ1-3, with a possible D match to TRBD1 (5 bases). Trimming shortened V by 5 bases and J by 0 bases, and 11 bases separated the two germline ends. The CDR3 has 15 amino acids. CDR3 region: CASSPDRLSGNTIYF. The CDR3, as DNA: TGTGCCAGCAGTCCCGACAGACTCTCTGGAAACACCATATATTTT.

The sample holds a few counts of this clonotype. The chain carries TRBV9 and TRBJ2-7; D is unclear. This CDR3 contains 15 residues. V was trimmed by 0 bases and J by 2 bases, leaving 12 bases between them. In germline, CDR1 is SGDLS, CDR2 YYNGEE. CDR3 in amino acids: CASSVDLGVPYEQYF. As DNA, the CDR3 is TGTGCCAGCAGCGTAGATTTAGGAGTTCCCTACGAGCAGTACTTC.